This T cell receptor beta chain comes out of a study of beta chain features in type 1 diabetes. Study results and limitations: A moderate, significant TCRB CDR3 shortening appeared in type 1 diabetes across four CD4+ subsets. Among patients, naive, central memory and Treg TCRB repertoires appeared more similar than among healthy donors.

A few counts support this clone. Its antigen is unidentified. Trimming cost V 5 bases and J 4 bases; bases outside gene matches: 3. CDR3 length equals 13 residues. In germline, CDR1 is SGHTA, CDR2 FQGNSA. Since all of the isolated RNA was reverse transcribed, expressed TCRB transcripts were what got sequenced. Sequenced by immunoSEQ multiplex PCR; TCRdb stores in-frame clones only, minus some. The sample holds about 15,000 clones, 70% seen once. Cells sorted by CD45RO/CCR7/CD25/CD127/CD95/CD27 comprised CD4+ naive, central memory, regulatory and stem cell-like memory cells. Populations obtained by sorting all exceeded 95% purity.

The V call is TRBV7-2, the J call TRBJ2-5; TRBD1 matches at 8 bases. The sample consisted of stem cell memory CD4+ T cells from blood. This TCR came from a man between 25 and 39 years old with type 1 diabetes. CDR3 DNA: TGTGCCAGCAGCGCCGGACAGGGAGAGACCCAGTACTTC. This encodes CASSAGQGETQYF.